The entry below describes one T cell receptor beta chain. Antigen unknown. This record comes from a study of cytomegalovirus exposure and HLA in healthy donors. Study-level results: A link between a missense DCLRE1C variant and TCR beta V- and J-gene trimming emerged from a later analysis. A few CMV-associated chains proved CMV antigen-specific in vitro.

V was clipped by 0 bases and J by 14 bases, with 5 bases between them. The CDR3 is 10 amino acids. Germline V gene sequence: CDR1 LNHNV, CDR2 YYDKDF (reference sequence). A multiplex PCR was run with 60 Vbeta primers and 13 Jbeta primers. The method was immunoSEQ multiplex PCR; TCRdb's version includes in-frame clones alone and lacks a portion of them. The sample carries around 160,000 clones, over 75% recorded once. Nobody wrote down the CMV serostatus of this donor. Source material: PBMCs. The J gene is TRBJ1-5, the V gene TRBV15; D is unresolved. The sequence was obtained from a human donor in good health. CDR3 sequence reads: CATSREPKHF. CDR3 bases: TGTGCCACCAGCAGAGAGCCTAAGCATTTT. The whole variable domain, remainder taken from reference TRBV15 and TRBJ1-5, is DAMVIQNPRYQVTQFGKPVTLSCSQTLNHNVMYWYQQKSSQAPKLLFHYYDKDFNNEADTPDNFQSRRPNTSFCFLDIRSPGLGDTAMYLCATSREPKHFGDGTRLSIL.